These 4 T cell receptor beta chains originate from one sample sequenced in a study of blood T cell repertoires in COVID-19. The repertoire was sequenced with immunoSEQ multiplex PCR; TCRdb's copy has only in-frame clones and lacks some. The data show roughly 180,000 clones, with about 80% seen just once and roughly 8.6% held by the top ten. Material for sequencing was peripheral blood. These receptors were collected from a woman in her fifties or sixties with active or convalescent COVID-19.

This clone counts as medium-sized. The chain is built from TRBV7-3 and TRBJ2-7; TRBD2 is a possible D gene (6 bases). This CDR3 has 16 residues. Germline-derived CDR1 and CDR2 are SGHTA and FQGTGA. Deletions cut 3 bases from V and 4 bases from J, with 19 bases between. CDR3 DNA: TGTGCCAGCAGCTTGGGCCCCGGGGGAACAAAATACGAGCAGTACTTC. Encoded protein: CASSLGPGGTKYEQYF.

This rearrangement joins TRBV6-4 to TRBJ2-7, with D possibly being TRBD2 (6 bases). Germline loops: CDR1 MRHNA, CDR2 SNTAGT. The CDR3 sequence is 16 residues long. V was clipped by 0 bases and J by 5 bases, with 17 bases between them. The DNA of the CDR3 is TGTGCCAGCAGTGACTCGACCGGGACTCCCCCCGACGAGCAGTACTTC. Protein sequence: CASSDSTGTPPDEQYF.

The genes are TRBV7-2 and TRBJ1-1, with 12 bases identical to TRBD1. V trimming: 1 base; J trimming: 12 bases; junction bases outside the gene matches: 12. CDR3 length equals 16 residues. Germline V lookup: CDR1 SGHTA, CDR2 FQGNSA. This chain's CDR3 is CASSLVAGTGGVMSFF. CDR3 nucleotides: TGTGCCAGCAGCTTAGTGGCTGGGACAGGGGGCGTGATGTCTTTCTTT.

DNA of the CDR3: TGTGCCAGCAGTGACTTGGGACTTTTCTACAATGAGCAGTTCTTC. It translates to CASSDLGLFYNEQFF. This chain connects TRBV6-4 to TRBJ2-1, with D possibly matching TRBD2 (6 bases). The CDR3 runs to 15 residues. V gave up 1 base and J gave up 3 bases, with 10 bases separating them. Germline CDR1 is MRHNA and CDR2 is SNTAGT.